This TCR beta chain was identified during a study of lymphopenia after photon versus proton radiotherapy. Study-level findings and limits: Oligoclonal CD8+ Temra expansion after nadir drove photon patients' diversity drop.

Sequenced by immunoSEQ multiplex PCR; TCRdb stores in-frame clones only, minus some. The data contain about 26,000 clones, over 80% of them singletons. V lost 6 bases to trimming and J lost 5 bases; unmatched junction nucleotides: 7. CDR1 MNHEY and CDR2 SMNVEV come from the germline V gene (reference sequence). This CDR3 region has 14 residues. This clone was observed once. Its antigen is currently unknown. This receptor was taken from a woman in her forties or fifties with pancreatic cancer. The chain carries TRBV27 and TRBJ2-3; 8 bases match TRBD2. The sequencing here drew on peripheral blood, taken from a patient treated with photon-based radiotherapy. The CDR3 protein is CASRASGSRDTQYF. CDR3 nucleotides: TGTGCCAGCAGGGCAAGCGGGAGTAGAGATACGCAGTATTTT.